This TCR beta chain was recorded in a study of beta chain features in type 1 diabetes. Study-level results: There was a possibility that cDNA sequencing over-represented cells with high TCR expression. Across patients, naive, central memory and Treg TCRB repertoires exhibited apparently greater similarity than was observed across healthy donors.

On this clone itself: The target antigen is unknown.

The CDR3 consists of 15 residues. The junction had 4 bases not matched to a gene; V was cut back by 1 base and J by 2 bases. Germline loops: CDR1 MNHNS, CDR2 SASEGT. The authors reverse transcribed all of the isolated RNA, so sequencing captured expressed TCRB transcripts. The study sequenced naive, central memory and regulatory T cell samples to an average of about 3.5 million reads. Data came from immunoSEQ multiplex PCR; TCRdb stores just in-frame clones and leaves some out. The data show over 700,000 clones, roughly 16% seen once. The rearrangement joins TRBV6-1 to TRBJ2-7; 8 positions match TRBD2. The sample was naive CD4+ T cells from blood. The sequence was collected from a woman aged 18-29 years in good health. The CDR3 DNA reads as TGTGCCAGCAGTGAAGGGACTAGCAATACCTACGAGCAGTACTTC. Translated, it gives CASSEGTSNTYEQYF.